The rows below give T cell receptor beta chains drawn from one sample of a study of blood T cell repertoires in COVID-19. The repertoire was sequenced with immunoSEQ multiplex PCR; TCRdb's copy has only in-frame clones and lacks some. The table shows around 450,000 clones, with 70% to 90% occurring only once. Sequenced input: PBMCs or T cells enriched from blood (not recorded which). These receptors originate from a woman aged 18-30 years with acute COVID-19. Both conserved end residues are part of each CDR3.

v_call cdr3_aa
TRBV7-9 CASSGTKTRNEQFF
TRBV5-4 CASSPGLAGITDTQYF
TRBV21-1 CASSPENASGNTIYF
TRBV5-8 CASSPLPPRSYNEQFF
TRBV10-3 CATDSGSPISTDTQYF
TRBV7-9 CASSENPSGAPRNF
TRBV20-1 CSASGDSGKAFF
TRBV20-1 CSASQGKMNYEQYF
TRBV4-1 CASSQIPPGSHTNYGYTF
TRBV7-9 CASSLRTAEAFF
TRBV6-1 CASSTRQGRYEQYF
TRBV18 CASSQNRGASNQPQHF
TRBV19 CASSMSGRLMNTEAFF
TRBV7-9 CASSGRILAGGKDEQFF
TRBV7-9 CASSLDGGDGYTF
TRBV10-2 CASSGGATGVLRSYEQYF
TRBV12-3/TRBV12-4 CASTKWGAEAFF
TRBV10-1 CASSESTALYEQYF
TRBV7-2 CASSVTGTSSYEQYF
TRBV4-1 CASSQVRGTGNTIYF
TRBV27 CASRPTGKGWAGEQYF
TRBV14 CASSLYSGTVNTEAFF
TRBV27 CASYGQPVSHTQYF
TRBV5-1 CASSLETPQDTQYF
TRBV5-1 CASADDSSYEQYF